The 19 T cell receptor beta chains presented below share a single source sample, sequenced in a study of shared clonotypes between healthy human individuals. Sequenced by immunoSEQ multiplex PCR; TCRdb stores in-frame clones only, minus some. The table shows about 1,500,000 clones, with over 95% occurring only once. Sequencing was performed on naive CD4+ T cells sorted from blood. Subset noted: CD45RA+ positively selected. The receptor source for this set is a man in his thirties or forties in good health.

The chain employs TRBV4-2 and TRBJ2-7; 8 nucleotides match TRBD1. The CDR3 length is 14 residues. With 5 bases clipped from V and 4 bases from J, the junction kept 7 bases outside the gene matches. Germline CDR1 LGHNA, CDR2 YNFKEQ. The CDR3 sequence: CASSSQGGGYEQYF. DNA for the CDR3: TGTGCCAGCAGCTCACAGGGGGGTGGATACGAGCAGTACTTC.

The gene calls are TRBV5-4 and TRBJ2-3, with D possibly being TRBD1 or TRBD2 (5 bases each). This CDR3 is 15 amino acids long. V was shortened by 4 bases and J by 2 bases, with 14 bases between the two germline ends. Germline V gene lookup returns CDR1 SGHNT and CDR2 YYREEE (reference sequence). In nucleotides, the CDR3 is TGTGCCAGCAGCCTATTGGGGGTGAACACAGATACGCAGTATTTT. It codes for CASSLLGVNTDTQYF.

This clone was picked up one time. The chain has TRBV25-1 and TRBJ2-2; D is undetermined. Trimming cost V 8 bases and J 2 bases, with 6 bases left between them. CDR3 length equals 12 residues. The germline V gene has CDR1 MGHDK and CDR2 SYGVNS. The CDR3 DNA reads TGTGCCAGCGAGAACAACACCGGGGAGCTGTTTTTT. It specifies CASENNTGELFF. Together with reference TRBV25-1 and TRBJ2-2, the CDR3 gives the full variable domain: EADIYQTPRYLVIGTGKKITLECSQTMGHDKMYWYQQDPGMELHLIHYSYGVNSTEKGDLSSESTVSRIRTEHFPLTLESARPSHTSQYLCASENNTGELFFGEGSRLTVL.

The chain has TRBV5-1 and TRBJ2-1, with D perhaps TRBD1 (5 bases). V was clipped by 4 bases and J by 6 bases, with 17 bases between them. Germline V gene data show CDR1 as SGHRS and CDR2 as YFSETQ. This CDR3 has 15 residues. The CDR3: CASSVLWGSFNEQFF. Here the CDR3 DNA reads TGCGCCAGCAGCGTTCTTTGGGGCAGCTTCAATGAGCAGTTCTTC.

This chain joins TRBV10-2 and TRBJ1-2; 10 nucleotides agree with TRBD1. V lost 7 bases to trimming and J lost 3 bases; unmatched junction nucleotides: 8. The germline gives CDR1 WSHSY, CDR2 SAAADI. The CDR3 spans 15 residues. CDR3 region: CASISPGQGDYGYTF. The CDR3 region has the DNA TGCGCCAGCATATCGCCTGGACAGGGGGACTATGGCTACACCTTC.

This clone was observed once. Here the CDR3 reads CASSVDFANQPQHF. CDR3 DNA: TGTGCCAGTAGTGTGGACTTCGCGAATCAGCCCCAGCATTTT. The chain recombines TRBV19 with TRBJ1-5; no clear D. CDR1 and CDR2 (germline): LNHDA, SQIVND (reference sequence). The CDR3 spans 14 residues. Between the trimmed V and J ends, which lost 5 bases and 4 bases, there was a span of 12 bases.

The chain has TRBV28 and TRBJ2-7; 9 bases map to TRBD1. Per germline, CDR1 MDHEN and CDR2 SYDVKM. The CDR3 sequence is 15 residues long. The V segment lost 6 bases and the J segment 4 bases; nucleotides outside the gene matches: 10. This CDR3 reads CASSSRQGGKYEQYF. The CDR3 region has the DNA TGTGCCAGCAGCTCAAGACAGGGGGGAAAATACGAGCAGTACTTC.

The genes are TRBV30 and TRBJ2-3; unclear D gene. There are 15 residues in the CDR3. Between the trimmed V and J ends, which lost 5 bases and 4 bases, there was a span of 19 bases. Germline loops: CDR1 GTSNPN, CDR2 SVGIG (reference sequence). The CDR3 region is CAWVRVSPSSDTQYF. DNA for the CDR3: TGTGCCTGGGTCCGTGTCTCGCCGAGCTCAGATACGCAGTATTTT.

The V call is TRBV5-4, the J call TRBJ2-3; D perhaps matches TRBD1 (8 bases). CDR3 length: 15 residues. Germline CDR1 SGHNT, CDR2 YYREEE (reference sequence). Trimming removed 0 bases at V and 4 bases at J, with 12 bases between. CDR3 residues: CASSLGQGRADTQYF. As DNA, the CDR3 is TGTGCCAGCAGCTTGGGACAGGGGAGGGCAGATACGCAGTATTTT.

This chain links TRBV18 with TRBJ2-5; unclear D gene. Germline CDR1 and CDR2: KGHSH and LQKENI. CDR3 length equals 12 residues. V lost 8 bases and J lost 1, with 8 bases in between. The chain's CDR3 is CASATLQETQYF. The CDR3 DNA reads TGTGCCAGCGCGACGCTCCAAGAGACCCAGTACTTC.

This clone was detected only once. V is TRBV19 and J is TRBJ2-3, with TRBD2 matching over 11 bases. J gave up 2 bases and V 4 bases, and 8 bases lay outside the gene matches. This CDR3 spans 17 amino acids. Per the germline V gene, CDR1 is LNHDA and CDR2 is SQIVND (reference sequence). The CDR3 is CASSSGPGLADTDTQYF. The CDR3 nucleotides are TGTGCCAGTAGTAGCGGCCCGGGACTAGCGGACACAGATACGCAGTATTTT.

The chain recombines TRBV29-1 with TRBJ2-3; the match to TRBD1 covers 9 bases. Germline CDR1 reads SQVTM; CDR2 reads ANQGSEA. Trimming removed 5 bases from V and 4 bases from J; junction bases left unmatched: 10. The CDR3 is made up of 15 amino acids. Here the CDR3 DNA reads TGCAGCGTTTCTCCCGGGACAGGGAACCCAGATACGCAGTATTTT. The encoded protein is CSVSPGTGNPDTQYF.

The chain couples TRBV7-7 to TRBJ2-5, with TRBD1 as a possible D gene (5 bases). The ends were cut back, 4 bases at V and 3 bases at J, with 12 bases in the middle. The germline CDR1 and CDR2 sequences are SSHAT and FNYEAQ (reference sequence). This CDR3 spans 14 amino acids. The CDR3 reads CASSSTEFKETQYF. The CDR3 DNA reads as TGTGCCAGCAGCTCGACAGAATTCAAAGAGACCCAGTACTTC.

The V and J genes are TRBV18 and TRBJ2-5; the D is unclear. V was shortened by 2 bases and J by 4 bases, with 14 bases between the two germline ends. Germline CDR1 KGHSH, CDR2 LQKENI. The CDR3 is made up of 15 amino acids. The CDR3 here is CASSPNVRSPETQYF. The CDR3 region has the DNA TGTGCCAGCTCACCAAACGTAAGATCCCCAGAGACCCAGTACTTC.

The V and J genes are TRBV5-1 and TRBJ2-3; tentatively, D is TRBD1 or TRBD2 (5 bases each). V lost 4 bases and J lost 4, with 22 bases in between. The CDR3 is 17 amino acids. Germline assignment: CDR1 SGHRS and CDR2 YFSETQ. The CDR3 loop is CASSKGDGVSSPDTQYF. The CDR3 bases are TGCGCCAGCAGCAAAGGGGACGGAGTAAGCTCTCCAGATACGCAGTATTTT.

For this clone: The sample holds other DNA sequences that translate to the same CDR3. This sequence joins TRBV9 and TRBJ2-1; 9 bases are shared with TRBD2. V was pared by 0 bases and J by 7 bases, with 8 bases of the junction left unmatched. The CDR3 is 16 amino acids. The germline V gene encodes CDR1 SGDLS and CDR2 YYNGEE. The CDR3 region is CASSVGVAGAENEQFF. DNA for the CDR3: TGTGCCAGCAGCGTAGGGGTAGCGGGAGCCGAGAATGAGCAGTTCTTC.

This chain joins TRBV6-1 and TRBJ1-5, with D perhaps matching TRBD1 (6 bases). CDR3 length: 13 residues. The germline V gene encodes CDR1 MNHNS and CDR2 SASEGT. V was cut by 7 bases and J by 1 base, with 8 bases left in between. As DNA, the CDR3 is TGTGCCAGCAACAGGGTAAGCAATCAGCCCCAGCATTTT. This codes for CASNRVSNQPQHF.

This chain connects TRBV18 to TRBJ2-7; TRBD1 agrees at 7 bases. This CDR3 is built from 16 residues. Germline V gene data show CDR1 as KGHSH and CDR2 as LQKENI. The ends lost 3 bases at V and 4 bases at J; junction bases unmatched: 12. CDR3 loop: CASSPLGQQLGYEQYF. The DNA of the CDR3 is TGTGCCAGCTCACCGTTGGGACAGCAACTCGGGTACGAGCAGTACTTC.

The gene calls are TRBV7-9 and TRBJ2-7; 12 positions agree with TRBD2. The length of the CDR3 is 17 residues. Losses at the gene ends were 3 bases for V and 0 bases for J; bases not matched to a gene: 6. Germline values: CDR1 SEHNR, CDR2 FQNEAQ (reference sequence). Here the CDR3 reads CASSFGLAGRSSYEQYF. CDR3 DNA sequence: TGTGCCAGCAGCTTCGGACTAGCGGGAAGGAGCTCCTACGAGCAGTACTTC.